A selection of T cell receptor beta chains follows, all from one sample in a study of blood T cell repertoires in COVID-19. TCRdb's table, derived via immunoSEQ multiplex PCR, lists solely in-frame clones and lacks some. The sample records some 50,000 clones, more than 80% being singletons. The sequenced sample was peripheral blood. The receptors here all came from a man aged 55 to 70 with COVID-19, enrolled during active disease. CDR3s include the opening cysteine and the closing phenylalanine or tryptophan. D genes are given only for firm matches. For some rows the clone size is stated as once, few or many, or as a class when expanded; others skip it.

>.|TRBV19|TRBJ1-2|TRBD1|15
TGTGCCAGTACCTCCCTGAGGGACAGGACCTATGGCTACACCTTC
CASTSLRDRTYGYTF
>.|TRBV3-1/TRBV3-2|TRBJ2-7|.|12
TGTGCCAGCAGCCAAGCTTTCGACGAGCAGTACTTC
CASSQAFDEQYF
>.|TRBV10-2|TRBJ1-1|TRBD1|14
TGCGCCAGCAGTGAGGGGACAGCGAACACTGAAGCTTTCTTT
CASSEGTANTEAFF
>.|TRBV28|TRBJ2-5|.|15
TGTGCCAGCAGTTCTATCAGGCGATTGGAAGAGACCCAGTACTTC
CASSSIRRLEETQYF
>.|TRBV5-1|TRBJ1-1|.|16
TGCGCCAGCAGCTTGGAAGGGACAAACTTGAACACTGAAGCTTTCTTT
CASSLEGTNLNTEAFF
>.|TRBV7-9|TRBJ2-1|TRBD2|15
TGTGCCAGCAGTTCTCAAGGACTAGCGGGTACTGAGCAGTTCTTC
CASSSQGLAGTEQFF
>.|TRBV14|TRBJ2-7|TRBD2|18
TGTGCCAGCAGCTCGGGACTAGCGGGGGGAAAGGGGGACTACGAGCAGTACTTC
CASSSGLAGGKGDYEQYF
>.|TRBV11-2|TRBJ1-6|.|17
TGTGCCAGCAGCTCCACCGGGACTTTTTCCTATAATTCACCCCTCCACTTT
CASSSTGTFSYNSPLHF
>.|TRBV30|TRBJ1-2|.|16
TGTGCCTGCCCTACGGGGGTCCGTGACGGGGAGAAAGGCTACACCTTC
CACPTGVRDGEKGYTF
>.|TRBV7-3|TRBJ2-1|TRBD2|15
TGTGCCAGCAGCGTCGGACTAGCGGGATACAATGAGCAGTTCTTC
CASSVGLAGYNEQFF
>.|TRBV29-1|TRBJ1-5|TRBD1|14
TGCAGCGTTAGCCAAGGGACAGGGGATCAGCCCCAGCATTTT
CSVSQGTGDQPQHF
>few|TRBV6-7|TRBJ2-7|TRBD2|17
TGTGCCAGCAGTTACGTGTCTAGCGGGAGTAGGGCCTACGAGCAGTACTTC
CASSYVSSGSRAYEQYF
>few|TRBV30|TRBJ1-2|.|13
TGTGCCTCCGTCTCAGCGTCTAACTATGGCTACACCTTC
CASVSASNYGYTF
>.|TRBV10-1|TRBJ1-1|TRBD1|15
TGCGCCAGCTTTGAATGGGGGACAGGGGCCACTGAAGCTTTCTTT
CASFEWGTGATEAFF
>.|TRBV19|TRBJ2-3|TRBD2|16
TGTGCCAGTAGTTCGCAAGGACTAGCGGTCACAGATACGCAGTATTTT
CASSSQGLAVTDTQYF
>once|TRBV7-9|TRBJ2-2|.|14
TGTGCCAGCAGCTTAGATAGCTGGCCCGGGGAGCTGTTTTTT
CASSLDSWPGELFF
>.|TRBV19|TRBJ2-2|.|16
TGTGCCAGTAGTCCACGTCGGGGTGCGAACACCGGGGAGCTGTTTTTT
CASSPRRGANTGELFF
>.|TRBV5-4|TRBJ1-5|TRBD1|16
TGTGCCAGCAGCGATAATAGGGGGCCTAGCAATCAGCCCCAGCATTTT
CASSDNRGPSNQPQHF
>.|TRBV2|TRBJ2-7|.|14
TGTGCCAGCAGGGGCGGGGACAGCGCCTACGAGCAGTACTTC
CASRGGDSAYEQYF
>.|TRBV18|TRBJ2-3|TRBD2|16
TGTGCCAGCTCACCAAACGGGAGGGGAGCCACAGATACGCAGTATTTT
CASSPNGRGATDTQYF
>.|TRBV4-2|TRBJ2-7|.|13
TGTGCCAGCAGCCAAGATACAGCCTACGAGCAGTACTTC
CASSQDTAYEQYF
>.|TRBV7-2|TRBJ1-6|.|14
TGTGCCAGCAGCGGAGACAGTTACGATTCACCCCTCCACTTT
CASSGDSYDSPLHF
>.|TRBV7-2|TRBJ1-2|.|16
TGTGCCAGCAGCTTAGTTCTGGCAGTTTTACACTATGGCTACACCTTC
CASSLVLAVLHYGYTF
>.|TRBV19|TRBJ1-5|.|18
TGTGCCAGTAGTCACCAGGGCACGGGGGACTATAGCAATCAGCCCCAGCATTTT
CASSHQGTGDYSNQPQHF
>.|TRBV5-1|TRBJ2-5|TRBD2|15
TGCGCCAGCAGCTTGGCTAGCGGGGGCGGTCAGACCCAGTACTTC
CASSLASGGGQTQYF
>.|TRBV7-2|TRBJ2-1|.|14
TGTGCCAGCAGCTTAGGGAGATATCTCAATGAGCAGTTCTTC
CASSLGRYLNEQFF
>.|TRBV5-3|TRBJ1-2|.|17
TGTGCCAGAAGCTTGGGCACCCATGTGAGGTTCTTCTATGGCTACACCTTC
CARSLGTHVRFFYGYTF
>.|TRBV6-5|TRBJ2-7|TRBD1|13
TGTGCCAGCAGTTCGGGACAGAAGTACGAGCAGTACTTC
CASSSGQKYEQYF
>.|TRBV4-3|TRBJ1-2|.|17
TGCGCCAGCAGCCAAGATACTTATCCAGGCAATACCTATGGCTACACCTTC
CASSQDTYPGNTYGYTF
>.|TRBV28|TRBJ2-1|TRBD2|15
TGTGCCAGCAGCCCCAGCGGGGCGATATACAATGAGCAGTTCTTC
CASSPSGAIYNEQFF
>.|TRBV9|TRBJ2-3|TRBD2|15
TGTGCCAGCAGCGCTACTAGCGGGGCTACAGATACGCAGTATTTT
CASSATSGATDTQYF
>.|TRBV10-3|TRBJ1-6|TRBD1|13
TGTGCCACCGGGGACAGTCATAATTCACCCCTCCACTTT
CATGDSHNSPLHF
>.|TRBV23-1|TRBJ1-5|TRBD1|17
TGCGCCAGCAGTCAAACCCGAAAAGGACAGGGCAATCAGCCCCAGCATTTT
CASSQTRKGQGNQPQHF
>.|TRBV2|TRBJ1-5|.|13
TGTGCCAGCAGTGGAGGGTACAATCAGCCCCAGCATTTT
CASSGGYNQPQHF
>.|TRBV19|TRBJ1-6|.|15
TGTGCCAGTAGTCCAGGGGCGGTTCTCAATTCACCCCTCCACTTT
CASSPGAVLNSPLHF
>once|TRBV5-1|TRBJ2-2|TRBD2|17
TGCGCCAGCAGCAATAAGACTAGCGGTAGAGGGGCCGGGGAGCTGTTTTTT
CASSNKTSGRGAGELFF
>.|TRBV12-3/TRBV12-4|TRBJ1-2|TRBD1|13
TGTGCCAGCAGTGGGGACAGTAACTATGGCTACACCTTC
CASSGDSNYGYTF
>.|TRBV10-3|TRBJ2-7|TRBD1|14
TGTGCCATCAAAGAAATATTGACAGGGAACGAGCAGTACTTC
CAIKEILTGNEQYF
>.|TRBV10-3|TRBJ1-2|TRBD1|17
TGTGCCATCACTAGAGGGGAGATGACAGGGTTTAACTATGGCTACACCTTC
CAITRGEMTGFNYGYTF
>.|TRBV4-1|TRBJ2-1|TRBD1|14
TGCGCCAGCAGCTCCTACAGGGGCGGCGGTGAGCAGTTCTTC
CASSSYRGGGEQFF
>.|TRBV9|TRBJ1-1|TRBD1|14
TGTGCCAGCAGCTACCAGGGACAGGGGGTAGGAAGTTTCTTT
CASSYQGQGVGSFF
>.|TRBV5-4|TRBJ1-6|TRBD1|15
TGTGCCAGCAGCTTGGGGGGACAGGGTCCTTCACCCCTCCACTTT
CASSLGGQGPSPLHF